This TCR beta chain originates from a study of OX40 agonist ivuxolimab in advanced cancers. Study-wide context: Recorded diagnoses for dose-escalation patients were hepatocellular carcinoma, melanoma, renal cell or head and neck cancer. At 82.7% male, the cohort had a mean age of around 56 years, ranging from about 20 to 79.

The timepoints at which blood was sampled were baseline, cycle 4 day 1, and cycle 7 day 1. The table came from immunoSEQ multiplex PCR; TCRdb's copy has only in-frame clones and leaves some out. The sample lists 65,000 to 70,000 clones, around 90% seen once, with approximately 2.6% in the top ten. The sequences come from CD4+ or CD8+ T cells sorted from blood, collected in a trial of the OX40 agonist ivuxolimab. The sequence was obtained from an adult with an advanced solid tumor such as melanoma, head and neck, liver or kidney cancer.

The CDR3 is CASSRADREVYYGYTF. CDR3 nucleotide sequence: TGTGCCAGCAGCCGAGCAGACAGGGAGGTTTACTATGGCTACACCTTC. The chain uses TRBV6-6 and TRBJ1-2, with 7 nucleotides matching TRBD1. This CDR3 is 16 amino acids long. CDR1 MNHNY and CDR2 SVGAGI come from the germline V gene (reference sequence). The ends lost 6 bases at V and 3 bases at J; junction bases unmatched: 13.